The rows below give T cell receptor beta chains drawn from one sample of a study of blood T cell repertoires in COVID-19. This table comes from immunoSEQ multiplex PCR, and its TCRdb copy is limited to in-frame clones, with some not included. The table records approximately 150,000 clones, roughly 84% of them present only once. Sequenced sample: peripheral blood. Receptor source: a man between 60 and 75 years old with active or convalescent COVID-19. Each CDR3 is given with its conserved first and last residue. Fields, in order: CDR3 protein, CDR3 DNA, clone size, CDR3 length, V gene, D gene, J gene. The D gene is left open where the match is weak. Clone size is shown for a subset of rows, as once, few, many or a class of expanded clone.

CDR3 protein: CAIRELRDRGYTEAFF
CDR3 DNA: TGTGCCATCAGGGAACTCCGGGACAGGGGGTACACTGAAGCTTTCTTT
clone size: once
CDR3 length: 16
V gene: TRBV10-3
D gene: TRBD1
J gene: TRBJ1-1

CDR3 protein: CASSRTGRNTEAFF
CDR3 DNA: TGTGCCAGCAGCCGAACAGGGCGGAACACTGAAGCTTTCTTT
clone size: -
CDR3 length: 14
V gene: TRBV3-1/TRBV3-2
D gene: -
J gene: TRBJ1-1

CDR3 protein: CATSTGAPYNEQFF
CDR3 DNA: TGTGCCACGTCGACAGGAGCCCCCTACAATGAGCAGTTCTTC
clone size: -
CDR3 length: 14
V gene: TRBV24-1
D gene: -
J gene: TRBJ2-1

CDR3 protein: CASRYQVQYF
CDR3 DNA: TGTGCCAGCCGATACCAGGTCCAGTACTTC
clone size: -
CDR3 length: 10
V gene: TRBV18
D gene: -
J gene: TRBJ2-5

CDR3 protein: CASSESKTMNTEAFF
CDR3 DNA: TGCGCCAGCAGTGAATCTAAAACCATGAACACTGAAGCTTTCTTT
clone size: -
CDR3 length: 15
V gene: TRBV10-1
D gene: -
J gene: TRBJ1-1

CDR3 protein: CASTAQQGMNTEAFF
CDR3 DNA: TGTGCCAGCACCGCACAGCAGGGGATGAACACTGAAGCTTTCTTT
clone size: -
CDR3 length: 15
V gene: TRBV7-2
D gene: -
J gene: TRBJ1-1

CDR3 protein: CASSLLGQRGLPRQYF
CDR3 DNA: TGTGCCAGCAGTCTCCTCGGGCAGCGGGGTCTACCTCGGCAGTACTTC
clone size: -
CDR3 length: 16
V gene: TRBV27
D gene: TRBD2
J gene: TRBJ2-5

CDR3 protein: CASSKTSGGNNEQFF
CDR3 DNA: TGTGCCAGCAGCAAAACTAGCGGTGGGAACAATGAGCAGTTCTTC
clone size: -
CDR3 length: 15
V gene: TRBV21-1
D gene: -
J gene: TRBJ2-1

CDR3 protein: CASTGNYEQYF
CDR3 DNA: TGTGCCAGCACAGGGAACTACGAGCAGTACTTC
clone size: -
CDR3 length: 11
V gene: TRBV2
D gene: -
J gene: TRBJ2-7

CDR3 protein: CAISDRENTEAFF
CDR3 DNA: TGTGCCATCTCCGACAGGGAAAACACTGAAGCTTTCTTT
clone size: -
CDR3 length: 13
V gene: TRBV15
D gene: TRBD1
J gene: TRBJ1-1

CDR3 protein: CASTAPGYWTSGGELAKNIQYF
CDR3 DNA: TGTGCCAGCACTGCCCCAGGGTATTGGACTAGCGGGGGGGAACTAGCCAAAAACATTCAGTACTTC
clone size: -
CDR3 length: 22
V gene: TRBV19
D gene: TRBD2
J gene: TRBJ2-4

CDR3 protein: CASSGGRKLEAFF
CDR3 DNA: TGTGCCAGCAGTGGTGGGCGAAAACTTGAAGCTTTCTTT
clone size: -
CDR3 length: 13
V gene: TRBV2
D gene: -
J gene: TRBJ1-1

CDR3 protein: CATSRLGTGAAEAFF
CDR3 DNA: TGTGCCACCAGCAGATTGGGTACGGGTGCAGCTGAAGCTTTCTTT
clone size: -
CDR3 length: 15
V gene: TRBV15
D gene: -
J gene: TRBJ1-1

CDR3 protein: CASSLGGGWRQPQHF
CDR3 DNA: TGTGCCAGCAGCTTAGGAGGGGGCTGGCGGCAGCCCCAGCATTTT
clone size: -
CDR3 length: 15
V gene: TRBV7-2
D gene: TRBD1
J gene: TRBJ1-5

CDR3 protein: CASRATNQPQHF
CDR3 DNA: TGTGCCAGCAGGGCCACCAATCAGCCCCAGCATTTT
clone size: few
CDR3 length: 12
V gene: TRBV6-5
D gene: -
J gene: TRBJ1-5

CDR3 protein: CASSPTTGPNYGYTF
CDR3 DNA: TGTGCCAGCTCACCGACGACAGGACCTAACTATGGCTACACCTTC
clone size: -
CDR3 length: 15
V gene: TRBV18
D gene: -
J gene: TRBJ1-2

CDR3 protein: CASQLGVGTGGEKLFF
CDR3 DNA: TGTGCCAGCCAACTAGGTGTCGGGACAGGAGGGGAAAAACTGTTTTTT
clone size: -
CDR3 length: 16
V gene: TRBV2
D gene: TRBD1
J gene: TRBJ1-4

CDR3 protein: CASSYADQPQHF
CDR3 DNA: TGTGCCAGCAGTTACGCAGATCAGCCCCAGCATTTT
clone size: -
CDR3 length: 12
V gene: TRBV6-9
D gene: -
J gene: TRBJ1-5

CDR3 protein: CASSDQTLRSGANVLTF
CDR3 DNA: TGTGCCAGCAGTGACCAGACTCTTCGCTCTGGGGCCAACGTCCTGACTTTC
clone size: -
CDR3 length: 17
V gene: TRBV6-1
D gene: -
J gene: TRBJ2-6

CDR3 protein: CASSSGTGKNTEAFF
CDR3 DNA: TGCGCCAGCAGCTCCGGGACAGGGAAGAACACTGAAGCTTTCTTT
clone size: -
CDR3 length: 15
V gene: TRBV5-1
D gene: TRBD1
J gene: TRBJ1-1

CDR3 protein: CASSSRGDEQFF
CDR3 DNA: TGTGCCAGCAGCTCTCGGGGGGATGAGCAGTTCTTC
clone size: -
CDR3 length: 12
V gene: TRBV11-2
D gene: TRBD2
J gene: TRBJ2-1

CDR3 protein: CASSLAGVSETQYF
CDR3 DNA: TGTGCCAGCAGCTTAGCAGGGGTTAGTGAGACCCAGTACTTC
clone size: -
CDR3 length: 14
V gene: TRBV7-2
D gene: -
J gene: TRBJ2-5

CDR3 protein: CASSRGRTNQPQHF
CDR3 DNA: TGTGCCAGCTCACGGGGCCGGACGAATCAGCCCCAGCATTTT
clone size: -
CDR3 length: 14
V gene: TRBV18
D gene: -
J gene: TRBJ1-5

CDR3 protein: CASSTPLGLWNEAFF
CDR3 DNA: TGTGCCAGCAGTACGCCGTTGGGCCTCTGGAATGAAGCTTTCTTT
clone size: -
CDR3 length: 15
V gene: TRBV6-5
D gene: -
J gene: TRBJ1-1

CDR3 protein: CSAGDRAVGYTF
CDR3 DNA: TGCAGCGCCGGGGACAGGGCTGTTGGCTACACCTTC
clone size: -
CDR3 length: 12
V gene: TRBV29-1
D gene: TRBD1
J gene: TRBJ1-2

CDR3 protein: CASSTRAPDRGSGNTIYF
CDR3 DNA: TGTGCCAGCAGCACGAGAGCCCCGGACAGGGGATCCGGAAACACCATATATTTT
clone size: few
CDR3 length: 18
V gene: TRBV7-2
D gene: TRBD1
J gene: TRBJ1-3

CDR3 protein: CASSRSRSGGYEQYF
CDR3 DNA: TGCGCCAGCAGCCGGTCCCGGAGCGGGGGGTACGAGCAGTACTTC
clone size: -
CDR3 length: 15
V gene: TRBV4-1
D gene: TRBD2
J gene: TRBJ2-7

CDR3 protein: CASAGQGREKLFF
CDR3 DNA: TGTGCCAGCGCGGGACAGGGAAGAGAAAAACTGTTTTTT
clone size: -
CDR3 length: 13
V gene: TRBV7-9
D gene: TRBD1
J gene: TRBJ1-4

CDR3 protein: CASSIGSRKNIQYF
CDR3 DNA: TGTGCCAGTAGTATAGGGTCCAGGAAAAACATTCAGTACTTC
clone size: -
CDR3 length: 14
V gene: TRBV19
D gene: -
J gene: TRBJ2-4

CDR3 protein: CASSPGAGGTSPLHF
CDR3 DNA: TGTGCCAGCTCACCAGGGGCAGGGGGCACTTCACCCCTCCACTTT
clone size: -
CDR3 length: 15
V gene: TRBV18
D gene: TRBD1
J gene: TRBJ1-6

CDR3 protein: CASSTSPTGGYGYTF
CDR3 DNA: TGTGCCAGTAGTACCAGCCCGACAGGGGGCTATGGCTACACCTTC
clone size: -
CDR3 length: 15
V gene: TRBV19
D gene: TRBD1
J gene: TRBJ1-2

CDR3 protein: CASSQDGGAGAFYEQYF
CDR3 DNA: TGCGCCAGCAGCCAAGATGGGGGTGCGGGGGCATTCTACGAGCAGTACTTC
clone size: -
CDR3 length: 17
V gene: TRBV4-3
D gene: -
J gene: TRBJ2-7

CDR3 protein: CASSPRTVEPLHF
CDR3 DNA: TGTGCCAGCAGCCCGCGGACAGTAGAGCCCCTCCACTTT
clone size: -
CDR3 length: 13
V gene: TRBV7-2
D gene: -
J gene: TRBJ1-6

CDR3 protein: CASSSPSGGPQHF
CDR3 DNA: TGTGCCAGCAGTTCGCCTTCAGGGGGCCCCCAGCATTTT
clone size: -
CDR3 length: 13
V gene: TRBV28
D gene: TRBD1
J gene: TRBJ1-5

CDR3 protein: CASSTIQGSEAFF
CDR3 DNA: TGTGCCAGCAGCACGATACAGGGTTCTGAAGCTTTCTTT
clone size: many
CDR3 length: 13
V gene: TRBV3-1/TRBV3-2
D gene: -
J gene: TRBJ1-1

CDR3 protein: CASSTGQPGELFF
CDR3 DNA: TGTGCCAGCAGTACGGGACAGCCCGGGGAGCTGTTTTTT
clone size: -
CDR3 length: 13
V gene: TRBV6-2/TRBV6-3
D gene: TRBD1
J gene: TRBJ2-2

CDR3 protein: CASSAPRGTGGLMNTEAFF
CDR3 DNA: TGTGCCAGCAGCGCTCCCCGGGGGACAGGCGGTTTGATGAACACTGAAGCTTTCTTT
clone size: -
CDR3 length: 19
V gene: TRBV9
D gene: TRBD1
J gene: TRBJ1-1

CDR3 protein: CASSLGPGATYEQYF
CDR3 DNA: TGTGCCAGCAGCTTAGGGCCAGGGGCAACCTACGAGCAGTACTTC
clone size: -
CDR3 length: 15
V gene: TRBV7-2
D gene: -
J gene: TRBJ2-7

CDR3 protein: CASSIGLSNYGYTF
CDR3 DNA: TGTGCCAGTAGTATAGGTCTCAGTAACTATGGCTACACCTTC
clone size: -
CDR3 length: 14
V gene: TRBV19
D gene: -
J gene: TRBJ1-2